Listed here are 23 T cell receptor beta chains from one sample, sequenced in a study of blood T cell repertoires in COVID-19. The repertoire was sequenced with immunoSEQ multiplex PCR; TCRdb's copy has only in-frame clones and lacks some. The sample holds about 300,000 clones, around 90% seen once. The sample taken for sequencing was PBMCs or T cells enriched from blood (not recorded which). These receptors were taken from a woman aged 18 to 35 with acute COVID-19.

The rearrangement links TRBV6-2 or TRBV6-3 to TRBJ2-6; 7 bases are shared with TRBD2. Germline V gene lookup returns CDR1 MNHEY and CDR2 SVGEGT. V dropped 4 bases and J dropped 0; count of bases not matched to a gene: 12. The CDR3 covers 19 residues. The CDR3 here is CASSSRGVFMPSGANVLTF. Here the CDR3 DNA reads TGTGCCAGCAGTTCCCGGGGGGTCTTTATGCCCTCTGGGGCCAACGTCCTGACTTTC.

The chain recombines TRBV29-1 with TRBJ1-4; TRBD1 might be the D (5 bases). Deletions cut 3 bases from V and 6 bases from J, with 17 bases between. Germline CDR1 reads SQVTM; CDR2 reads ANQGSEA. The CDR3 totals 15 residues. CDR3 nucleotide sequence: TGCAGCGTTGAGGTCTTCGGGGGGTCGGATGAAAAACTGTTTTTT. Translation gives CSVEVFGGSDEKLFF.

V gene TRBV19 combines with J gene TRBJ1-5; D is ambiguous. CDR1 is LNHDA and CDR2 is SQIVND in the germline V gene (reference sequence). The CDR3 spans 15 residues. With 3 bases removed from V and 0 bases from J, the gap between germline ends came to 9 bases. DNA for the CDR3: TGTGCCAGTAGTATGATAACAGATAGCAATCAGCCCCAGCATTTT. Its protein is CASSMITDSNQPQHF.

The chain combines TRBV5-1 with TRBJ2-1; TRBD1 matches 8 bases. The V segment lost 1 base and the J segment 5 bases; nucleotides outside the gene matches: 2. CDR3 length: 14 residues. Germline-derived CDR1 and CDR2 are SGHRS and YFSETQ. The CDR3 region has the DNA TGCGCCAGCAGCTTGCGACAGGGGAACAATGAGCAGTTCTTC. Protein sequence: CASSLRQGNNEQFF.

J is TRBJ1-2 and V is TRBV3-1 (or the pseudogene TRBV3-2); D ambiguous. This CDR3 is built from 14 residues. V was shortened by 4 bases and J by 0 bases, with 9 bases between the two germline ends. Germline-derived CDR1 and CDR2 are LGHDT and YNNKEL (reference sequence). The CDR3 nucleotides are TGTGCCAGCAGCCTCCGCGGGTCTAACTATGGCTACACCTTC. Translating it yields CASSLRGSNYGYTF.

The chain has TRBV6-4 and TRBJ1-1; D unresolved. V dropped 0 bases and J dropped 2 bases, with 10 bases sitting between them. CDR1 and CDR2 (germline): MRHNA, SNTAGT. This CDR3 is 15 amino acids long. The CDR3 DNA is TGTGCCAGCAGTGACTCCGGACTCAGTAACACTGAAGCTTTCTTT. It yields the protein CASSDSGLSNTEAFF.

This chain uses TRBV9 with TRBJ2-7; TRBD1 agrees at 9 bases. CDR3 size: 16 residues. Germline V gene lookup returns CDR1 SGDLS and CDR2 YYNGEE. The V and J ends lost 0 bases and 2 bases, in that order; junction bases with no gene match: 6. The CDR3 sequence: CASSVEGTGPPYEQYF. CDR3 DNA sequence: TGTGCCAGCAGCGTAGAAGGGACAGGGCCGCCCTACGAGCAGTACTTC.

CDR3 nucleotide sequence: TGTGCTAGTGGTTGGACTCCTGTAAGCTCCTACGAGCAGTACTTC. Its translation is CASGWTPVSSYEQYF. The chain recombines TRBV12-5 with TRBJ2-7, with TRBD2 as a possible D gene (5 bases). The germline CDR1 and CDR2 sequences are LGHNT and FRNRAP. Trimming pared 4 bases from V and 0 bases from J, leaving 13 bases between. CDR3 size: 15 residues.

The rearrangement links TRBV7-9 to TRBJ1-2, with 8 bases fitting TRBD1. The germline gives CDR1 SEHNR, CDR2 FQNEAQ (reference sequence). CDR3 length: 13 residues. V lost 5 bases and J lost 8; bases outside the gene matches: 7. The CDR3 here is CASSLGQGRGYTF. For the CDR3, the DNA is TGTGCCAGCAGCCTCGGACAGGGACGAGGCTACACCTTC.

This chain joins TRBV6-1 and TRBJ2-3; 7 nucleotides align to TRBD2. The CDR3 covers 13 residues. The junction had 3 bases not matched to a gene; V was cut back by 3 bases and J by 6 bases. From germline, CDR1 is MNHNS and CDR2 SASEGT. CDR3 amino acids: CASSETSRDTQYF. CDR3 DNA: TGTGCCAGCAGTGAGACTAGCCGGGATACGCAGTATTTT.

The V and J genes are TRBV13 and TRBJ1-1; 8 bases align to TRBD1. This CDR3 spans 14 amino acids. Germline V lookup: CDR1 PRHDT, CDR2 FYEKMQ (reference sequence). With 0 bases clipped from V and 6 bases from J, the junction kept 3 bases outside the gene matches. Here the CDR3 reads CASSLGTGDPEAFF. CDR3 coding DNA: TGTGCCAGCAGCTTAGGGACAGGGGACCCTGAAGCTTTCTTT.

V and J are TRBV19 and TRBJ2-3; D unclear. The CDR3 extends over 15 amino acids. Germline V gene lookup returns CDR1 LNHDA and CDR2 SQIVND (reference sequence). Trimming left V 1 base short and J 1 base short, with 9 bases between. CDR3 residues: CASSIASRGTDTQYF. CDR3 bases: TGTGCCAGTAGTATAGCTTCGCGAGGCACAGATACGCAGTATTTT.

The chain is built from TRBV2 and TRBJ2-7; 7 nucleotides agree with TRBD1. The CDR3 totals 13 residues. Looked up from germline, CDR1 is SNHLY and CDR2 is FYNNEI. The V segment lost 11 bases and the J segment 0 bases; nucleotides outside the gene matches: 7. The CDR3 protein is CAVPGQSSYEQYF. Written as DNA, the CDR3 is TGTGCCGTTCCGGGACAGAGCTCCTACGAGCAGTACTTC.

CDR3 coding DNA: TGCGCCAGCAGCCAAGGAGGAGCGGAGACAGGGATGTACGAGCAGTACTTC. Its protein is CASSQGGAETGMYEQYF. The rearrangement uses TRBV4-1 and TRBJ2-7; 7 bases fit TRBD1. The V segment lost 1 base and the J segment 4 bases; nucleotides outside the gene matches: 13. There are 17 residues in the CDR3. Germline V gene sequence: CDR1 MGHRA, CDR2 YSYEKL.

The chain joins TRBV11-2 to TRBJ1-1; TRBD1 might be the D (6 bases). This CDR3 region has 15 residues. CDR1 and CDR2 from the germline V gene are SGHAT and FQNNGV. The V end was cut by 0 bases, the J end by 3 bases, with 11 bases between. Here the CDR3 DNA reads TGTGCCAGCAGCTTAGATCCAGGGGTGGACACTGAAGCTTTCTTT. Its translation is CASSLDPGVDTEAFF.

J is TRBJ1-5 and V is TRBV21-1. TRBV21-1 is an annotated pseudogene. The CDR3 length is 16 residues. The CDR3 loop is CASSKRPIGSNQPQHF. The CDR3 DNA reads TGTGCCAGCAGCAAAAGACCTATCGGGAGCAATCAGCCCCAGCATTTT.

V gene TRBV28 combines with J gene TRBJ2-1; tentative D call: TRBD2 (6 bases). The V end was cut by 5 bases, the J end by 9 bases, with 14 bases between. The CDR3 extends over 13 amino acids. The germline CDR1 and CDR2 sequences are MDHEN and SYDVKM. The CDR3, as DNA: TGTGCCAGCAGTACGAATAGCGGAGCTGAGCAGTTCTTC. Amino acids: CASSTNSGAEQFF.

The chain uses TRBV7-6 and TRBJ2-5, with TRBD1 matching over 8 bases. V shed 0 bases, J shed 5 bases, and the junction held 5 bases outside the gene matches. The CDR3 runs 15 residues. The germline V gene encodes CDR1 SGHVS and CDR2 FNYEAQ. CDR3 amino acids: CASSLATGAIETQYF. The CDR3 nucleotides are TGTGCCAGCAGCTTAGCGACAGGGGCGATCGAGACCCAGTACTTC.

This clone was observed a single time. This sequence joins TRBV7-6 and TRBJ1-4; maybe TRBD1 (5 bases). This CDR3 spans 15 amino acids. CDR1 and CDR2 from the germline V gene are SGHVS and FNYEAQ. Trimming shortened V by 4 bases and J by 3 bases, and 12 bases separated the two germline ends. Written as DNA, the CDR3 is TGTGCCAGCAGCTCATCAGGGTTGTCTAATGAAAAACTGTTTTTT. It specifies CASSSSGLSNEKLFF.

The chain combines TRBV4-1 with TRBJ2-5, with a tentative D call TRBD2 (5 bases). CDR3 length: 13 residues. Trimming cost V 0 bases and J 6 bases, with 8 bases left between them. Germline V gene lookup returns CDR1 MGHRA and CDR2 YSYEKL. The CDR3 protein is CASSQDSEQTQYF. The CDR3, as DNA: TGCGCCAGCAGCCAAGATAGCGAACAGACCCAGTACTTC.

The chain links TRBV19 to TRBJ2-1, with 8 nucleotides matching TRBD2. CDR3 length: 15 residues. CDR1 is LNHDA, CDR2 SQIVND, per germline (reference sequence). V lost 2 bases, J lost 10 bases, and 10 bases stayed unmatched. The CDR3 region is CASSITSGGRREQFF. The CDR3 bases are TGTGCCAGTAGTATAACATCGGGCGGGAGGAGAGAGCAGTTCTTC.

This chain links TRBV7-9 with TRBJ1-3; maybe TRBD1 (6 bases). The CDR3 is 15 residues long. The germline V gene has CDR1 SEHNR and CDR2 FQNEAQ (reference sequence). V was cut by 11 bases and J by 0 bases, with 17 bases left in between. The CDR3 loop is CAGGGAVNSGNTIYF. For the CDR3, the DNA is TGTGCCGGTGGGGGGGCAGTGAACTCTGGAAACACCATATATTTT.

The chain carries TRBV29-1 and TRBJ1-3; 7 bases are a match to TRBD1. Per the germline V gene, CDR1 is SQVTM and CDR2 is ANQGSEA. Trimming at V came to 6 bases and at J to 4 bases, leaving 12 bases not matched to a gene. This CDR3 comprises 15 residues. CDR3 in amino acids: CSVCTSGTVGNTIYF. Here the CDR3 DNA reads TGCAGCGTCTGCACCTCCGGGACAGTCGGAAACACCATATATTTT.